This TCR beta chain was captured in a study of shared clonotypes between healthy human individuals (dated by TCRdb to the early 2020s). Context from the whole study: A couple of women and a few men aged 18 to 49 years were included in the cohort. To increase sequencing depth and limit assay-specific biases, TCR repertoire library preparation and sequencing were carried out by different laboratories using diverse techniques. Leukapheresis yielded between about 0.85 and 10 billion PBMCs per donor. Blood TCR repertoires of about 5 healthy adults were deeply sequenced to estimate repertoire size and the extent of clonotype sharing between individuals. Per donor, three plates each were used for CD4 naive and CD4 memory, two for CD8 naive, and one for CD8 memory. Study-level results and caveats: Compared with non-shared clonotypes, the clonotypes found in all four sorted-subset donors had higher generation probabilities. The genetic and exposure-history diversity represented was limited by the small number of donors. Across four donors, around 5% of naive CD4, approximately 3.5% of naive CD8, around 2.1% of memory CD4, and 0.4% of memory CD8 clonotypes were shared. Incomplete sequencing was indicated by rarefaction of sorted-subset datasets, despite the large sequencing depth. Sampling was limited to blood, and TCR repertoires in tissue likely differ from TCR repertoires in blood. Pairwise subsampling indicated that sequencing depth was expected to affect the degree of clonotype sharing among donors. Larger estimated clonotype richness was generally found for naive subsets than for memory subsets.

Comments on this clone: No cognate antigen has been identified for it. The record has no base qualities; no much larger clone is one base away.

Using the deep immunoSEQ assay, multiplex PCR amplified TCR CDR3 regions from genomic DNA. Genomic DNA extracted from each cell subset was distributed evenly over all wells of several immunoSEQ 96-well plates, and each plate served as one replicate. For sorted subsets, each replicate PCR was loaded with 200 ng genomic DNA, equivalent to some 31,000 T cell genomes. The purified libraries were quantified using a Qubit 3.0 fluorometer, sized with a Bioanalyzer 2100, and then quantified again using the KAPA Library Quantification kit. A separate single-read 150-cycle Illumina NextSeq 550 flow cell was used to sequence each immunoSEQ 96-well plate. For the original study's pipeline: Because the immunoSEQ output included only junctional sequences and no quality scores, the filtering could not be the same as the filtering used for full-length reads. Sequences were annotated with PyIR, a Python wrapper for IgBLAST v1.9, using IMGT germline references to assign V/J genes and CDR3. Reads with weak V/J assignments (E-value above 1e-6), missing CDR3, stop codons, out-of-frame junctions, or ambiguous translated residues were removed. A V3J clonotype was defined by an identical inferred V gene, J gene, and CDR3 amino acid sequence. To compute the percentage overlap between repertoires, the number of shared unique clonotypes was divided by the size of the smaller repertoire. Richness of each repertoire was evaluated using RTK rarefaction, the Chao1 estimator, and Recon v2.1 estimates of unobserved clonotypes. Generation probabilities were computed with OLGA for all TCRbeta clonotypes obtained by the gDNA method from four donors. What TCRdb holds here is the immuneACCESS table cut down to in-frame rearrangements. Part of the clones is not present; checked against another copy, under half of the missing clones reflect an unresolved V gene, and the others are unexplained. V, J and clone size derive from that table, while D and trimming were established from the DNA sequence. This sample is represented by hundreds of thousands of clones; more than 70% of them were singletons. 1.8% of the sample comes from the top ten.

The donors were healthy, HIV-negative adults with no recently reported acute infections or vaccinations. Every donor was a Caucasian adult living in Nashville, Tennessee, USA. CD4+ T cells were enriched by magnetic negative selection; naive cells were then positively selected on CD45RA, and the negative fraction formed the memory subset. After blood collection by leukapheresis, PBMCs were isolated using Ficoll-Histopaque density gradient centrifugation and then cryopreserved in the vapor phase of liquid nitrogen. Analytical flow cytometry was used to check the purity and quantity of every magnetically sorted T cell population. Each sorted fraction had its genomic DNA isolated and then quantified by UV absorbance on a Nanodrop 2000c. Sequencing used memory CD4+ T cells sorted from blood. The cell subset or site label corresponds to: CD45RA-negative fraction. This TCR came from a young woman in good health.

For the CDR3, the sequence is CATRGDRGSTEAFF. The sequenced DNA is TGTGCCACTCGCGGGGACAGGGGGTCCACTGAAGCTTTCTTT. The chain employs TRBV7-9 and TRBJ1-1, with TRBD1 identical over 11 junction bases. The CDR3 runs 14 amino acids, cysteine and phenylalanine included. The kept DNA is CDR3 alone, 42 bases in frame from the first base. The germline V gene (reference sequence) sets CDR1 to SEHNR and CDR2 to FQNEAQ. After removal of 10 bases from V and 4 bases from J, the junction retains 8 bases not matched to a gene.